Each of the 2 T cell receptor beta chains below was sequenced from the same sample in a study of OX40 agonist ivuxolimab in advanced cancers. Sequencing used immunoSEQ multiplex PCR; TCRdb keeps in-frame clones, though not all of them. The sample records fewer than 85,000 clones, approximately 86% being singletons. This specimen consisted of CD4+ or CD8+ T cells sorted from blood, obtained in a trial of the OX40 agonist ivuxolimab. Receptors were obtained from an adult with an advanced solid tumor such as melanoma, head and neck, liver or kidney cancer.

The CDR3 DNA reads as TGTGCCAGCAAACGGACAGGCCGTGGCGACTACGAGCAGTACTTC. The encoded protein is CASKRTGRGDYEQYF. The gene calls are TRBV6-5 and TRBJ2-7; TRBD1 matches at 7 bases. CDR3 length equals 15 residues. Germline values: CDR1 MNHEY, CDR2 SVGAGI. The V gene end was trimmed by 7 bases and the J gene end by 3 bases; junction bases not matched to a gene: 12.

The chain recombines TRBV7-9 with TRBJ1-2; D might be TRBD1 (5 bases). Deletions cut 5 bases from V and 1 base from J, with 8 bases between. Germline CDR1 SEHNR, CDR2 FQNEAQ (reference sequence). This CDR3 is 13 amino acids long. CDR3 loop: CASSLDNNYGYTF. The CDR3 DNA is TGTGCCAGCAGCCTGGACAATAACTATGGCTACACCTTC.